These 30 T cell receptor beta chains were all obtained from the same sample, sequenced in a study of blood T cell repertoires in COVID-19 (dated by TCRdb to about 2020). The method was the immunoSEQ multiplex PCR assay. TCRdb took over this immuneACCESS table, retaining in-frame rearrangements with V and J assigned. Such tables are incomplete; in checked studies, under half of the missing clones stem from an unresolved V gene, and the remainder is unexplained. Across this sample there are 120,000 or so clones, with around 77% seen only once. Over 6.5% of the sample is held by the ten biggest clonotypes. Sequences were obtained from peripheral blood. The receptors here all came from a human donor in a cohort sampled during active COVID-19.

This clone was seen more than once but under ten times. The chain links TRBV15 to TRBJ1-2; the D gene is possibly TRBD1 (5 bases). The CDR3 extends over 15 amino acids. The germline CDR1 and CDR2 sequences are LNHNV and YYDKDF (reference sequence). V shed 5 bases and J shed 4 bases, with 17 bases lying between them. The CDR3 coding sequence is TGTGCCACCAGCTTTGCCTTGACAGTCCGCTATGGCTACACCTTC. Translating gives CATSFALTVRYGYTF.

The sample holds one count of this clone. V gene TRBV7-8 combines with J gene TRBJ2-7; tentative D call: TRBD1 (6 bases). Germline lookup yields CDR1 SGHVS and CDR2 FQNEAQ. V lost 4 bases and J lost 2, with 12 bases in between. This CDR3 contains 14 residues. This chain's CDR3 is CASSSQGWPYEQYF. Written as DNA, the CDR3 is TGTGCCAGCAGCTCCCAGGGGTGGCCCTACGAGCAGTACTTC.

DNA for the CDR3: TGTGCCAGCAGCTTAGGGCCGAACTATGGCTACACCTTC. Its protein is CASSLGPNYGYTF. The chain links TRBV7-9 to TRBJ1-2; D is uncertain. V was pared by 1 base and J by 2 bases, with 5 bases between. The CDR3 has 13 residues. Germline CDR1 reads SEHNR; CDR2 reads FQNEAQ (reference sequence).

The chain couples TRBV19 to TRBJ1-2; D might be TRBD1 (5 bases). Per the germline V gene, CDR1 is LNHDA and CDR2 is SQIVND (reference sequence). The CDR3 runs 14 residues. V was shortened by 9 bases and J by 2 bases, with 16 bases between the two germline ends. CDR3 sequence (DNA): TGTGCCAGCCAGGAGGGACGGAGGAACTATGGCTACACCTTC. It encodes CASQEGRRNYGYTF.

The chain links TRBV5-1 to TRBJ2-1; 11 positions agree with TRBD2. Germline CDR1 is SGHRS and CDR2 is YFSETQ. The ends lost 2 bases at V and 8 bases at J; junction bases unmatched: 12. This CDR3 is 17 amino acids long. The CDR3 loop reads CASSLEIAGGPGDEQFF. Written as DNA, the CDR3 is TGCGCCAGCAGCTTAGAAATAGCGGGAGGGCCCGGGGATGAGCAGTTCTTC.

The chain carries TRBV6-5 and TRBJ2-7, with D perhaps TRBD2 (6 bases). V was cut by 9 bases and J by 5 bases, with 23 bases left in between. This CDR3 is 15 amino acids long. Germline V gene lookup returns CDR1 MNHEY and CDR2 SVGAGI. The CDR3 reads CASTPVVGWEDEQYF. DNA of the CDR3: TGTGCCAGTACCCCGGTAGTAGGGTGGGAGGACGAGCAGTACTTC.

The chain is built from TRBV19 and TRBJ2-7; D perhaps matches TRBD2 (6 bases). Per germline, CDR1 LNHDA and CDR2 SQIVND (reference sequence). The CDR3 runs 10 residues. Trimming pared 10 bases from V and 12 bases from J, leaving 16 bases between. CDR3 region: CATNSEGRYF. The CDR3 bases are TGTGCCACCAACTCGGAGGGGAGGTACTTC.

This rearrangement joins TRBV7-9 to TRBJ1-5, with 7 bases that match TRBD1. The V gene's germline CDR1 is SEHNR and CDR2 FQNEAQ (reference sequence). The CDR3 runs to 15 residues. After removal of 2 bases from V and 8 bases from J, the junction contained 9 bases not matched to a gene. CDR3 bases: TGTGCCAGCAGCTTATCCGGGACAGAGGGCAAGCCCCAGCATTTT. The encoded protein is CASSLSGTEGKPQHF.

CDR3 residues: CASARTGGIMNTEAFF. The CDR3 bases are TGTGCCAGCGCCCGCACGGGGGGCATTATGAACACTGAAGCTTTCTTT. This chain connects TRBV7-6 to TRBJ1-1; tentative D call: TRBD1 (6 bases). V lost 8 bases to trimming and J lost 0 bases, with 19 bases between them. The CDR3 loop spans 16 amino acids. Germline loops: CDR1 SGHVS, CDR2 FNYEAQ.

The rearrangement links TRBV25-1 to TRBJ1-4; TRBD1 aligns across 9 bases. The CDR3 covers 15 residues. CDR1 is MGHDK and CDR2 is SYGVNS in the germline V gene. V lost 0 bases to trimming and J lost 6 bases; unmatched junction nucleotides: 2. This CDR3 is CASSEYDRGDEKLFF. The CDR3 DNA reads TGTGCCAGCAGTGAATACGACAGGGGGGATGAAAAACTGTTTTTT.

The CDR3 loop is CASSPSGGNTIYF. In DNA form, the CDR3 reads TGTGCCAGCAGCCCCTCAGGTGGAAACACCATATATTTT. This chain joins TRBV27 and TRBJ1-3; D uncertain. With 6 bases removed from V and 3 bases from J, the gap between germline ends came to 9 bases. From germline, CDR1 is MNHEY and CDR2 SMNVEV (reference sequence). CDR3 length equals 13 residues.

The chain is built from TRBV18 and TRBJ1-6; D gene uncertain. This CDR3 is 14 amino acids long. Looked up from germline, CDR1 is KGHSH and CDR2 is LQKENI. The V and J ends lost 0 bases and 8 bases respectively, with 8 bases between them. The CDR3 sequence is CASSPPSEYSPLHF. The CDR3 DNA reads TGTGCCAGCTCACCACCATCCGAGTATTCACCCCTCCACTTT.

The rearrangement links TRBV9 to TRBJ2-7; possible D gene TRBD2, 6 bases. The CDR3 is 16 residues long. CDR1 SGDLS and CDR2 YYNGEE come from the germline V gene. V lost 0 bases, J lost 7 bases, and 20 bases lay in between. The CDR3 DNA reads TGTGCCAGCAGCGTAGGGCAGGGAGGACTTTTTGGGGAGCAGTACTTC. It codes for CASSVGQGGLFGEQYF.

The chain joins TRBV5-1 to TRBJ1-4; 8 nucleotides line up with TRBD1. Germline V gene sequence: CDR1 SGHRS, CDR2 YFSETQ. The CDR3 contains 14 residues. Trimming cost V 2 bases and J 8 bases; bases outside gene matches: 5. Here the CDR3 reads CASSFDRGGEKLFF. CDR3 nucleotides: TGCGCCAGCAGCTTCGACAGGGGAGGCGAAAAACTGTTTTTT.

The V gene is TRBV12-5, the J gene TRBJ2-7; the D gene is possibly TRBD2 (5 bases). Germline V lookup: CDR1 LGHNT, CDR2 FRNRAP. CDR3 length equals 12 residues. V was clipped by 2 bases and J by 12 bases, with 14 bases between them. The CDR3: CASGLPPGTRYF. CDR3 in DNA: TGTGCTAGTGGTTTGCCGCCGGGAACTCGGTACTTC.

The chain recombines TRBV27 with TRBJ2-3; 11 positions agree with TRBD2. The CDR3 runs 16 residues. Germline CDR1 is MNHEY and CDR2 is SMNVEV (reference sequence). The junction had 5 bases not matched to a gene; V was cut back by 2 bases and J by 4 bases. CDR3 region: CASSLRLAGYPDTQYF. The CDR3 DNA reads TGTGCCAGCAGTTTACGACTAGCGGGATATCCAGATACGCAGTATTTT.

The V and J genes are TRBV6-2 or TRBV6-3 and TRBJ2-2; 8 nucleotides line up with TRBD2. This CDR3 has 17 residues. Germline CDR1 reads MNHEY; CDR2 reads SVGEGT. V shed 4 bases, J shed 2 bases, and the junction held 9 bases outside the gene matches. As DNA, the CDR3 is TGTGCCAGCAGTTTGTACCTAGCGGGCCTCAACACCGGGGAGCTGTTTTTT. Translated: CASSLYLAGLNTGELFF.

The chain employs TRBV19 and TRBJ1-4, with 8 bases identical to TRBD1. The germline gives CDR1 LNHDA, CDR2 SQIVND (reference sequence). V shed 6 bases, J shed 1 base, and the junction held 4 bases outside the gene matches. This CDR3 is 15 amino acids long. The CDR3 protein is CASRAGGRTNEKLFF. For the CDR3, the DNA is TGTGCCAGTAGGGCAGGGGGCAGAACTAATGAAAAACTGTTTTTT.

The J gene is TRBJ2-3, the V gene TRBV6-5; 13 nucleotides align to TRBD2. The CDR3 sequence is 16 residues long. The trim removed 2 bases at V and 2 bases at J, leaving 1 base unmatched. Per germline, CDR1 MNHEY and CDR2 SVGAGI. CDR3 residues: CASSYGLAGDTDTQYF. Written as DNA, the CDR3 is TGTGCCAGCAGTTACGGACTAGCGGGGGACACAGATACGCAGTATTTT.

V gene TRBV3-1 (or the pseudogene TRBV3-2) combines with J gene TRBJ2-7, with D hard to call. Between the trimmed V and J ends, which lost 2 bases and 0 bases, there was a span of 2 bases. CDR3 length: 12 amino acids. Germline-derived CDR1 and CDR2 are LGHDT and YNNKEL (reference sequence). In DNA, the CDR3 is TGTGCCAGCAGCCAATACTCCTACGAGCAGTACTTC. Translating gives CASSQYSYEQYF.

CDR3 protein: CASSLPSGGLRRNTEAFF. In nucleotides, the CDR3 is TGTGCCAGCAGCTTGCCGTCCGGCGGACTTCGTCGGAACACTGAAGCTTTCTTT. The chain joins TRBV5-5 to TRBJ1-1; unclear D gene. In germline, CDR1 is SGHKS, CDR2 YYEKEE (reference sequence). The germline V and J ends were trimmed by 1 base and 1 base, with 20 bases remaining between them. CDR3 length: 18 amino acids.

The chain has TRBV5-1 and TRBJ2-7, with 10 bases that match TRBD1. Trimming at V came to 4 bases and at J to 12 bases, leaving 16 bases not matched to a gene. Germline V lookup: CDR1 SGHRS, CDR2 YFSETQ. This CDR3 contains 15 residues. The CDR3 DNA reads as TGCGCCAGCAGCACGGGGACAGGGGCTACTCCTGGTCGGTACTTC. This sequence encodes CASSTGTGATPGRYF.

This clone showed up just once. The chain has TRBV18 and TRBJ2-7; D possibly corresponds to TRBD1 (5 bases). From germline, CDR1 is KGHSH and CDR2 LQKENI. The CDR3 contains 17 residues. V lost 0 bases and J 2 bases, leaving 17 bases between the germline ends. The CDR3 loop is CASSPPGSGKGPYEQYF. The CDR3 DNA follows: TGTGCCAGCTCACCACCGGGTTCAGGGAAGGGGCCCTACGAGCAGTACTTC.

The chain carries TRBV4-1 and TRBJ2-2; TRBD2 agrees at 10 bases. This CDR3 region has 17 residues. Germline CDR1 reads MGHRA; CDR2 reads YSYEKL. J lost 0 bases, V lost 0 bases, and 1 base had no gene match. The CDR3 is CASSQETSGANTGELFF. For the CDR3, the DNA is TGCGCCAGCAGCCAAGAAACTAGCGGGGCGAACACCGGGGAGCTGTTTTTT.

This clone turned up a few times. The J gene is TRBJ1-2, the V gene TRBV7-9; TRBD1 matches 7 bases. J gave up 4 bases and V 6 bases, and 8 bases lay outside the gene matches. The CDR3 contains 14 residues. The germline V gene encodes CDR1 SEHNR and CDR2 FQNEAQ (reference sequence). In DNA, the CDR3 is TGTGCCAGCAGATCAACAGGGGAACCCTATGGCTACACCTTC. Translation gives CASRSTGEPYGYTF.

The V and J genes are TRBV28 and TRBJ2-7; 7 positions agree with TRBD1. Per the germline V gene, CDR1 is MDHEN and CDR2 is SYDVKM. V shed 7 bases and J 2 bases; nucleotides not matched to a gene: 11. This CDR3 is 15 amino acids long. The CDR3 sequence is CASTTPGTVAYEQYF. In DNA form, the CDR3 reads TGTGCCAGCACCACACCAGGGACAGTGGCCTACGAGCAGTACTTC.

The chain carries TRBV4-1 and TRBJ2-7, with 14 bases aligning to TRBD2. Germline loops: CDR1 MGHRA, CDR2 YSYEKL. CDR3 length: 17 amino acids. V shed 2 bases and J 1 base; nucleotides not matched to a gene: 4. CDR3 sequence: CASSQRLAGGRSYEQYF. The CDR3 bases are TGCGCCAGCAGCCAAAGACTAGCGGGGGGGCGTTCCTACGAGCAGTACTTC.

The gene calls are TRBV28 and TRBJ1-5; no clear D gene. The V gene's germline CDR1 is MDHEN and CDR2 SYDVKM. V was trimmed by 7 bases and J by 2 bases, leaving 9 bases between them. CDR3 length: 13 amino acids. DNA of the CDR3: TGTGCCAGCAAGAGGGTGGGCAATCAGCCCCAGCATTTT. Residues: CASKRVGNQPQHF.

The chain recombines TRBV6-1 with TRBJ1-2; 8 positions agree with TRBD1. With 2 bases clipped from V and 2 bases from J, the junction kept 1 base outside the gene matches. Germline V gene lookup returns CDR1 MNHNS and CDR2 SASEGT. This CDR3 comprises 14 residues. The chain's CDR3 is CASSEQGANYGYTF. In DNA form, the CDR3 reads TGTGCCAGCAGTGAACAGGGGGCGAACTATGGCTACACCTTC.

The V gene is TRBV19, the J gene TRBJ2-7; possibly TRBD1 for D (6 bases). This CDR3 has 16 amino acids. V was shortened by 5 bases and J by 4 bases, with 21 bases between the two germline ends. Germline V gene sequence: CDR1 LNHDA, CDR2 SQIVND (reference sequence). CDR3 coding DNA: TGTGCCAGTAGTGATAGATGGGACATTCCCTATTACGAGCAGTACTTC. Translation gives CASSDRWDIPYYEQYF.